The T cell receptor (beta chain) described here comes from a study of shared clonotypes between healthy human individuals (dated by TCRdb to 2019 to 2021). Looking at the study overall: A couple of women and a few men aged 18 to 49 years were included in the cohort. To estimate repertoire size and how much clonotypes are shared between individuals, the study performed deep sequencing of blood TCR repertoires from 4 to 6 healthy adults. Libraries were prepared and TCR repertoires were sequenced by different laboratories using diverse techniques, in order to increase sequencing depth and limit assay-specific biases. Leukapheresis yielded between about 0.94 and 9.5 billion PBMCs per donor.

The full study reports these points: Pairwise subsampling indicated that sequencing depth was expected to affect the degree of clonotype sharing among donors. Sampling was restricted to blood, and TCR repertoires in tissues likely differ from the TCR repertoires found in blood. The genetic and exposure-history diversity represented was limited by the small number of donors.

Healthy HIV-negative adults with no recently reported acute infections or vaccinations were included as donors. Only Caucasian adults living in Nashville, Tennessee, USA were represented among the donors. For unsorted samples, some 90 million PBMCs were counted, and genomic DNA was extracted using the QIAamp DNA Blood Mini kit. After blood collection by leukapheresis, PBMCs were isolated using Ficoll-Histopaque density gradient centrifugation and then cryopreserved in the vapor phase of liquid nitrogen. The CDR3, cysteine through phenylalanine, is 13 amino acids long. Only the CDR3 portion is preserved as DNA: 39 bases, with reading frame beginning at the first base. CDR1 and CDR2 are read off the germline V gene (reference sequence) as LNHDA and SQIVND. At the junction V is shortened by 5 bases and J by 8 bases, with 12 bases in between. On this clone itself: Its recognized antigen is unknown. Base qualities are not recorded, but no much larger clone differs from it by a single base.

TCR CDR3 regions were amplified from genomic DNA by multiplex PCR using the deep immunoSEQ assay. Extracted genomic DNA from each cell subset was spread evenly across all wells of several immunoSEQ 96-well plates, with each plate serving as a replicate. For unsorted PBMC, about 270 ng of genomic DNA, equivalent to tens of thousands of T cell genomes, went into each replicate PCR. Ten immunoSEQ deep assay plates were used to sequence unsorted PBMC genomic DNA. The purified libraries were quantified using a Qubit 3.0 fluorometer, sized with a Bioanalyzer 2100, and then quantified again using the KAPA Library Quantification kit. Each immunoSEQ 96-well plate was sequenced on its own single-read 150-cycle Illumina NextSeq 550 flow cell. As for the original processing: The immunoSEQ output contained only junctional sequences without quality scores, so filtering could not match that applied to full-length reads. Sequences were annotated with PyIR, a Python wrapper for IgBLAST v1.9, and V/J genes and CDR3 were assigned using IMGT germline references. Reads were filtered out if the reads had weak V/J assignments (E-value above 1e-6), no CDR3, stop codons, out-of-frame junctions, or ambiguous translated residues. V3J clonotypes were defined by identical inferred V gene, J gene, and CDR3 amino acid sequence. The percentage overlap between two repertoires was calculated by dividing the number of shared unique clonotypes by the size of the smaller repertoire. Three approaches were used to assess repertoire richness: RTK rarefaction, the Chao1 estimator, and Recon v2.1 estimates of unobserved clonotypes. The immuneACCESS repertoire file appears here via TCRdb, limited to in-frame rearrangements. These files lack a portion of the clones; in checked studies, under half of the deficit traces to unresolved V genes, and the cause of the others is not known. V and J calls plus clone size are reproduced from that table; the DNA served to infer D and trimming. The sample table contains about half a million clones; only one count was recorded for about 76% of them. The top ten hold 13% of the sample.

This TCR derives from a woman between 35 and 50 years old in good health. Some clones in this sample may be carry-over from other donors' samples. The chain links TRBV19 with TRBJ1-4, and the D gene may be TRBD1, 5 bases matching. Sequenced: PBMCs. CDR3 sequence: CASSEDKREKLFF. The base sequence is TGTGCCAGTAGTGAGGACAAAAGAGAAAAACTGTTTTTT. With all but the CDR3 taken from the reference TRBV19 and TRBJ1-4 genes, the full variable domain is: DGGITQSPKYLFRKEGQNVTLSCEQNLNHDAMYWYRQDPGQGLRLIYYSQIVNDFQKGDIAEGYSVSREKKESFPLTVTSAQKNPTAFYLCASSEDKREKLFFGSGTQLSVL.